This TCR beta chain was identified during a study of OX40 agonist ivuxolimab in advanced cancers. Study details: The study enrolled dose-escalation patients with hepatocellular carcinoma, melanoma, renal cell or head and neck cancer. Three patients, one with hepatocellular carcinoma and two with cutaneous melanoma, achieved partial responses.

The germline gives CDR1 SGHRS, CDR2 YFSETQ. This CDR3 is 14 amino acids long. V dropped 4 bases and J dropped 2; count of bases not matched to a gene: 6. TCRdb's table, derived via immunoSEQ multiplex PCR, lists solely in-frame clones and lacks some. The sample lists about 40,000 clones, around 88% occurring once. The clonotype comes from an adult with an advanced solid tumor such as melanoma, head and neck, liver or kidney cancer. The material was CD4+ or CD8+ T cells sorted from blood, obtained in a trial of the OX40 agonist ivuxolimab. The chain employs TRBV5-1 and TRBJ2-7; the match to TRBD2 covers 7 bases. CDR3 region: CASSVAGNTYEQYF. The CDR3, as DNA: TGCGCCAGCAGCGTAGCGGGTAATACCTACGAGCAGTACTTC.